Listed below are T cell receptor beta chains from one sample, sequenced in a study of CD8 T cells in ankylosing spondylitis. MiXCR, applied by TCRdb to the 5' RACE reads, yields one record per CDR3 protein. The data show approximately 400,000 distinct CDR3 sequences, 17% seen once. Sequencing was done on a sample of blood, either unsorted or a sorted T cell fraction (not recorded which). The receptor source for this set is a male donor with ankylosing spondylitis. CDR3s include the opening cysteine and the closing phenylalanine or tryptophan. The order of the fields is J gene, V gene, clone size, D gene, CDR3 protein, CDR3 DNA. A D gene is named only where the DNA matches it firmly. Part of the rows lack a size; the others show once, few, many or a class for expanded clones.

j_gene: TRBJ1-2; v_gene: TRBV12-3/TRBV12-4; abundance: many; d_gene: TRBD1; CDR3aa: CASRTTGVYGYTF; CDR3nt: TGTGCCAGCAGGACAACAGGGGTTTATGGCTACACCTTC
j_gene: TRBJ2-7; v_gene: TRBV4-1; abundance: few; d_gene: .; CDR3aa: CASSQAPREQYF; CDR3nt: TGCGCCAGCAGCCAAGCCCCTCGCGAGCAGTACTTC
j_gene: TRBJ1-4; v_gene: TRBV14; abundance: .; d_gene: .; CDR3aa: CASSQFVNEKLFF; CDR3nt: TGTGCCAGCAGCCAGTTCGTTAATGAAAAACTGTTTTTT
j_gene: TRBJ1-5; v_gene: TRBV28; abundance: .; d_gene: .; CDR3aa: CASSSQGKPQHF; CDR3nt: TGTGCCAGCAGTTCCCAGGGAAAGCCCCAGCATTTT
j_gene: TRBJ2-1; v_gene: TRBV20-1; abundance: .; d_gene: .; CDR3aa: CSATEGGYEQFF; CDR3nt: TGCAGTGCCACCGAAGGGGGATATGAGCAGTTCTTC
j_gene: TRBJ1-5; v_gene: TRBV28; abundance: .; d_gene: .; CDR3aa: CASRLGQGWNQPQHF; CDR3nt: TGTGCCAGCAGGCTAGGGCAGGGCTGGAATCAGCCCCAGCATTTT
j_gene: TRBJ1-1; v_gene: TRBV7-9; abundance: .; d_gene: .; CDR3aa: CASSQVQAEAFF; CDR3nt: TGTGCCAGCAGCCAGGTACAGGCTGAAGCTTTCTTT
j_gene: TRBJ2-1; v_gene: TRBV3-1; abundance: few; d_gene: .; CDR3aa: CASSHSGSYNEQFF; CDR3nt: TGTGCCAGCAGCCACAGCGGCTCCTACAATGAGCAGTTCTTC
j_gene: TRBJ2-1; v_gene: TRBV9; abundance: few; d_gene: .; CDR3aa: CASSPRVTGTFAYNEQFF; CDR3nt: TGTGCCAGCAGCCCGAGAGTTACAGGGACGTTCGCCTACAATGAGCAGTTCTTC
j_gene: TRBJ2-7; v_gene: TRBV30; abundance: once; d_gene: TRBD1; CDR3aa: CAWTRTGAYEQYF; CDR3nt: TGTGCCTGGACTCGGACAGGGGCCTACGAGCAGTACTTC
j_gene: TRBJ1-4; v_gene: TRBV14; abundance: few; d_gene: .; CDR3aa: CASSQGLNEKLFF; CDR3nt: TGTGCCAGCAGCCAAGGACTCAATGAAAAACTGTTTTTT
j_gene: TRBJ2-2; v_gene: TRBV29-1; abundance: .; d_gene: .; CDR3aa: CSVEDFRRPNTGELFF; CDR3nt: TGCAGCGTTGAGGACTTTCGAAGACCGAACACCGGGGAGCTGTTTTTT
j_gene: TRBJ2-2; v_gene: TRBV7-9; abundance: many; d_gene: .; CDR3aa: CASSPSKTANTGELFF; CDR3nt: TGTGCCAGCAGCCCGAGCAAGACTGCGAACACCGGGGAGCTGTTTTTT
j_gene: TRBJ2-3; v_gene: TRBV12-5; abundance: few; d_gene: .; CDR3aa: CASGLVPFPAWGIEDTQYF; CDR3nt: TGTGCTAGTGGTTTGGTACCCTTCCCCGCATGGGGGATTGAAGATACGCAGTATTTT
j_gene: TRBJ2-3; v_gene: TRBV5-1; abundance: .; d_gene: .; CDR3aa: CASSPRGLHTDTQYF; CDR3nt: TGCGCCAGCAGCCCTCGGGGGCTACACACAGATACGCAGTATTTT
j_gene: TRBJ1-4; v_gene: TRBV4-1; abundance: .; d_gene: .; CDR3aa: CASSQLPGRANEKLFF; CDR3nt: TGCGCCAGCAGCCAATTACCGGGTCGGGCTAATGAAAAACTGTTTTTT
j_gene: TRBJ1-4; v_gene: TRBV5-1; abundance: .; d_gene: TRBD1; CDR3aa: CASSYRGVDEKLFF; CDR3nt: TGCGCCAGCAGCTACAGGGGTGTAGATGAAAAACTGTTTTTT
j_gene: TRBJ1-5; v_gene: TRBV12-3/TRBV12-4; abundance: few; d_gene: .; CDR3aa: CASTSRNQPQHF; CDR3nt: TGTGCCAGCACATCCCGCAATCAGCCCCAGCATTTT
j_gene: TRBJ1-5; v_gene: TRBV5-1; abundance: .; d_gene: .; CDR3aa: CASSLEGVSNQPQHF; CDR3nt: TGCGCCAGCAGCTTGGAGGGGGTGAGCAATCAGCCCCAGCATTTT
j_gene: TRBJ2-3; v_gene: TRBV24-1; abundance: .; d_gene: TRBD2; CDR3aa: CATSRGGSDTQYF; CDR3nt: TGTGCCACCAGCCGGGGGGGGTCAGATACGCAGTATTTT
j_gene: TRBJ2-2; v_gene: TRBV29-1; abundance: many; d_gene: .; CDR3aa: CSVETENTGELFF; CDR3nt: TGCAGCGTTGAGACAGAAAACACCGGGGAGCTGTTTTTT
j_gene: TRBJ1-6; v_gene: TRBV27; abundance: few; d_gene: .; CDR3aa: CASSLALYSNSPLHF; CDR3nt: TGTGCCAGCAGTTTAGCTCTCTACTCGAATTCACCCCTCCACTTT
j_gene: TRBJ2-2; v_gene: TRBV7-3; abundance: .; d_gene: .; CDR3aa: CASSLQLGTGELFF; CDR3nt: TGTGCCAGCAGCCTCCAGCTAGGGACCGGGGAGCTGTTTTTT
j_gene: TRBJ1-1; v_gene: TRBV7-2; abundance: .; d_gene: .; CDR3aa: CASSLMEGGRTEAFF; CDR3nt: TGTGCCAGCAGCTTAATGGAGGGGGGTCGGACTGAAGCTTTCTTT
j_gene: TRBJ1-1; v_gene: TRBV29-1; abundance: many; d_gene: .; CDR3aa: CSVIKTLNTEAFF; CDR3nt: TGCAGCGTCATTAAAACTCTGAACACTGAAGCTTTCTTT
j_gene: TRBJ2-7; v_gene: TRBV4-3; abundance: .; d_gene: TRBD1; CDR3aa: CASSQAGTGGDEQYF; CDR3nt: TGCGCCAGCAGCCAAGCCGGGACAGGGGGCGACGAGCAGTACTTC
j_gene: TRBJ1-1; v_gene: TRBV6-6; abundance: few; d_gene: TRBD1; CDR3aa: CASSTTGGAFF; CDR3nt: TGTGCCAGCAGTACCACAGGGGGAGCTTTCTTT
j_gene: TRBJ1-4; v_gene: TRBV5-1; abundance: many; d_gene: TRBD1; CDR3aa: CASSLDPFDRDEKLFF; CDR3nt: TGCGCCAGCAGCTTGGACCCCTTCGACAGGGATGAAAAACTGTTTTTT
j_gene: TRBJ1-2; v_gene: TRBV29-1; abundance: few; d_gene: .; CDR3aa: CSVATALMGYTF; CDR3nt: TGCAGCGTGGCAACAGCGCTTATGGGCTACACCTTC
j_gene: TRBJ1-1; v_gene: TRBV6-4; abundance: .; d_gene: TRBD1; CDR3aa: CASRRDRAAEAFF; CDR3nt: TGTGCCAGCAGGCGGGACAGGGCGGCTGAAGCTTTCTTT
j_gene: TRBJ1-6; v_gene: TRBV4-2; abundance: few; d_gene: .; CDR3aa: CASSQGRTDSPLHF; CDR3nt: TGTGCCAGCAGCCAAGGCAGGACGGATTCACCCCTCCACTTT
j_gene: TRBJ2-7; v_gene: TRBV9; abundance: .; d_gene: TRBD2; CDR3aa: CASSVGLAGTYEQYF; CDR3nt: TGTGCCAGCAGCGTAGGACTAGCGGGCACCTACGAGCAGTACTTC
j_gene: TRBJ1-1; v_gene: TRBV20-1; abundance: .; d_gene: TRBD1; CDR3aa: CSARRATGKNTEAFF; CDR3nt: TGCAGTGCTAGAAGGGCGACAGGGAAGAACACTGAAGCTTTCTTT
j_gene: TRBJ1-2; v_gene: TRBV14; abundance: .; d_gene: .; CDR3aa: CASSQLWDASTRGYTF; CDR3nt: TGTGCCAGCAGCCAATTATGGGACGCGTCTACTCGTGGCTACACCTTC
j_gene: TRBJ1-6; v_gene: TRBV14; abundance: .; d_gene: .; CDR3aa: CASGEDYNSPLHF; CDR3nt: TGTGCCAGCGGGGAGGATTATAATTCACCCCTCCACTTT
j_gene: TRBJ2-7; v_gene: TRBV28; abundance: few; d_gene: TRBD1; CDR3aa: CASSLSRDRGPSYEQYF; CDR3nt: TGTGCCAGCAGTTTAAGTCGGGACAGGGGGCCCTCCTACGAGCAGTACTTC
j_gene: TRBJ2-3; v_gene: TRBV6-1; abundance: few; d_gene: .; CDR3aa: CASRDEGGTDTQYF; CDR3nt: TGTGCCAGCAGGGACGAGGGGGGCACAGATACGCAGTATTTT
j_gene: TRBJ1-5; v_gene: TRBV7-4; abundance: few; d_gene: .; CDR3aa: CASSQSGRGGNQPQHF; CDR3nt: TGTGCCAGCAGCCAGTCGGGCAGGGGAGGCAATCAGCCCCAGCATTTT
j_gene: TRBJ2-2; v_gene: TRBV12-3/TRBV12-4; abundance: .; d_gene: TRBD2; CDR3aa: CASSSGGSDTGELFF; CDR3nt: TGTGCCAGCAGTTCCGGGGGGAGCGACACCGGGGAGCTGTTTTTT
j_gene: TRBJ2-7; v_gene: TRBV12-3/TRBV12-4; abundance: few; d_gene: TRBD2; CDR3aa: CASSLVGGAYYEQYF; CDR3nt: TGTGCCAGCAGTTTAGTCGGGGGGGCTTACTACGAGCAGTACTTC
j_gene: TRBJ2-7; v_gene: TRBV25-1; abundance: .; d_gene: TRBD1; CDR3aa: CASSSHQPGQTYEQYF; CDR3nt: TGTGCCAGCAGCTCTCACCAACCGGGACAGACCTACGAGCAGTACTTC
j_gene: TRBJ2-3; v_gene: TRBV20-1; abundance: few; d_gene: .; CDR3aa: CSATGRDTQYF; CDR3nt: TGCAGTGCCACAGGGCGGGATACGCAGTATTTT
j_gene: TRBJ1-4; v_gene: TRBV7-9; abundance: few; d_gene: TRBD1; CDR3aa: CASSLRQGRDEKLFF; CDR3nt: TGTGCCAGCAGCCTGAGACAGGGCCGGGATGAAAAACTGTTTTTT
j_gene: TRBJ1-6; v_gene: TRBV12-3/TRBV12-4; abundance: .; d_gene: .; CDR3aa: CASSFGGAYNSPLHF; CDR3nt: TGTGCCAGCAGTTTTGGAGGTGCCTATAATTCACCCCTCCACTTT
j_gene: TRBJ1-4; v_gene: TRBV2; abundance: once; d_gene: .; CDR3aa: CASSVDSEKLFF; CDR3nt: TGTGCCAGCAGTGTCGATAGTGAAAAACTGTTTTTT
j_gene: TRBJ2-3; v_gene: TRBV7-7; abundance: .; d_gene: .; CDR3aa: CASSPAQGRTDTQYF; CDR3nt: TGTGCCAGCAGCCCCGCACAGGGACGCACAGATACGCAGTATTTT
j_gene: TRBJ1-2; v_gene: TRBV6-2/TRBV6-3; abundance: few; d_gene: .; CDR3aa: CASSYATGTSYTF; CDR3nt: TGTGCCAGCAGTTACGCCACCGGGACATCCTACACCTTC
j_gene: TRBJ1-1; v_gene: TRBV7-9; abundance: .; d_gene: TRBD1; CDR3aa: CASSPGGANTEAFF; CDR3nt: TGTGCCAGCAGCCCAGGGGGCGCGAACACTGAAGCTTTCTTT
j_gene: TRBJ2-1; v_gene: TRBV7-6; abundance: .; d_gene: .; CDR3aa: CASSLANKVSYNEQFF; CDR3nt: TGTGCCAGCAGCTTAGCCAATAAAGTCTCCTACAATGAGCAGTTCTTC
j_gene: TRBJ2-5; v_gene: TRBV6-1; abundance: few; d_gene: .; CDR3aa: CASRRTFQETQYF; CDR3nt: TGTGCCAGCAGGCGGACTTTCCAAGAGACCCAGTACTTC
j_gene: TRBJ1-5; v_gene: TRBV20-1; abundance: few; d_gene: .; CDR3aa: CSAGSESNQPQHF; CDR3nt: TGCAGTGCTGGGTCCGAGAGCAATCAGCCCCAGCATTTT
j_gene: TRBJ2-1; v_gene: TRBV24-1; abundance: many; d_gene: .; CDR3aa: CATSDSLRSYNEQFF; CDR3nt: TGTGCCACCAGTGATAGCCTGCGCTCCTACAATGAGCAGTTCTTC
j_gene: TRBJ1-6; v_gene: TRBV6-1; abundance: .; d_gene: .; CDR3aa: CASSEVAGSISPLHF; CDR3nt: TGTGCCAGCAGTGAAGTGGCAGGGAGTATTTCACCCCTCCACTTT
j_gene: TRBJ2-3; v_gene: TRBV29-1; abundance: few; d_gene: .; CDR3aa: CSVWGHTSTDTQYF; CDR3nt: TGCAGCGTCTGGGGACATACTAGCACAGATACGCAGTATTTT